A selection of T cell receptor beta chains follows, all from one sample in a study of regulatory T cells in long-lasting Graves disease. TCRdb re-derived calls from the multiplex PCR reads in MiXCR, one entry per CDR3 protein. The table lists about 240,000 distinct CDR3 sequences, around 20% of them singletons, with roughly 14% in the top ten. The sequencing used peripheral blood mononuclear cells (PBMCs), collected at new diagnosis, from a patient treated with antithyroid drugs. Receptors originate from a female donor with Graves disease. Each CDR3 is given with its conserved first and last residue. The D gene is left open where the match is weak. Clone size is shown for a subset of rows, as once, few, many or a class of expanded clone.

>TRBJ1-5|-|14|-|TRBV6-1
TGTGCCAGCAAACGGCCCGCTAGCAATCAGCCCCAGCATTTT
CASKRPASNQPQHF
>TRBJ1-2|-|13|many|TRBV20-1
TGCAGTGCTAGAGAACCGGGTCTATATGGCTACACCTTC
CSAREPGLYGYTF
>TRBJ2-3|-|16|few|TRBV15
TGTGCCACCAGCAGAGGTTTTGGGACCGATAGAGATACGCAGTATTTT
CATSRGFGTDRDTQYF
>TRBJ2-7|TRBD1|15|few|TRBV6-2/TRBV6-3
TGTGCCAGCAGCCTCGATAGGACAGGGTTCGGCGAGCAGTACTTC
CASSLDRTGFGEQYF
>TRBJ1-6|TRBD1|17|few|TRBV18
TGTGCCAGCTCAACGACCGGGACAGGGCTTAATAATTCACCCCTCCACTTT
CASSTTGTGLNNSPLHF
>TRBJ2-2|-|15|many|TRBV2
TGTGCCAGCAGATTGGGGCAGGGTAACACCGGGGAGCTGTTTTTT
CASRLGQGNTGELFF
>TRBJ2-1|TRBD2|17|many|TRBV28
TGTGCCAGCAGTTCCATCGTCTGGACTAGCGGGGCCGATGAGCAGTTCTTC
CASSSIVWTSGADEQFF
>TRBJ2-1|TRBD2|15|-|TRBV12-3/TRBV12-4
TGTGCCAGCAGTTTGAGGCTAGCGGGGGGTGAGGAGCAGTTCTTC
CASSLRLAGGEEQFF
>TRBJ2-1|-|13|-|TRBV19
TGTGCCAGTAGTGTTTCGGTCTACAATGAGCAGTTCTTC
CASSVSVYNEQFF
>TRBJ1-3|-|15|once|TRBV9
TGTGCCAGCAGCGTAGACGTCAGCTCTGGAAACACCATATATTTT
CASSVDVSSGNTIYF
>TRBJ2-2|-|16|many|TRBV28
TGTGCCAGCAGTTCCCCCCACAGGGAGAACACCGGGGAGCTGTTTTTT
CASSSPHRENTGELFF
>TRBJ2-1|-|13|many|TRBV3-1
TGTGCCAGCGTTTTCGGAGGGTCAAATGAGCAGTTCTTC
CASVFGGSNEQFF
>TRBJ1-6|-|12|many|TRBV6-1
TGTGCCAGCAGACGGATGGATTCACCCCTCCACTTT
CASRRMDSPLHF
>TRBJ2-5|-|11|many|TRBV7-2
TGTGCCAGCGGACTCGAGGGGACCCAGTACTTC
CASGLEGTQYF
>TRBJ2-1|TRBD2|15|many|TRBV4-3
TGCGCCAGCAGCCCGAGTCGGGACTACATCAATGAGCAGTTCTTC
CASSPSRDYINEQFF
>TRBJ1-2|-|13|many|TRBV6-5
TGTGCCAGCAGTTACTCCGATTCTCGCGGCTACACCTTC
CASSYSDSRGYTF
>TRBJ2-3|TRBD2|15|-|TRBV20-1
TGCAGTGCTATCCGCGGACTAGGGGTCGAAAATACGCAGTATTTT
CSAIRGLGVENTQYF
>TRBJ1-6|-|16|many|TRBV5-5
TGTGCCAGCAGCTTGGAGGTGGGACGATCAGAATCACCCCTCCACTTT
CASSLEVGRSESPLHF
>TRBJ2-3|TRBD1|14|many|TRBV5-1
TGCGCCAGCACTTCCGGGACAGACTTGGATACGCAGTATTTT
CASTSGTDLDTQYF
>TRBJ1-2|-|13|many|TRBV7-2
TGTGCCAGCAGCTTCCCGGGAGTTGGGAGCTACACCTTC
CASSFPGVGSYTF
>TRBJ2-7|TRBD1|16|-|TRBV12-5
TGTGCTAGTGGTTTGGAGACAGGGGCACTATCTGTGGAGCAGTACTTC
CASGLETGALSVEQYF
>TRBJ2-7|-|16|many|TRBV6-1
TGTGCCAGCACATCGGGTCAGTTGTTCCCACACTACGAGCAGTACTTC
CASTSGQLFPHYEQYF
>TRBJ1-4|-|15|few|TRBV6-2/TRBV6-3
TGTGCCAGCAGTTACTTACCGGGAGTGAATGAAAAACTGTTTTTT
CASSYLPGVNEKLFF
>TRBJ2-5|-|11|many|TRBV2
TGTGCCAGCAACTTGCAGGAGACCCAGTACTTC
CASNLQETQYF
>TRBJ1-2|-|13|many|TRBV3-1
TGTGCCAGCAGCCAAGACCAGCTAAATGGCTACACCTTC
CASSQDQLNGYTF
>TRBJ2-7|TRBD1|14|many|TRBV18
TGTGCCAGCTCGGACAGGGATAGCTCCTACGAGCAGTACTTC
CASSDRDSSYEQYF
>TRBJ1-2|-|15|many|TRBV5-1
TGCGCCAGCAGCTTGGATGGGGCGCTGAGCTATGGCTACACCTTC
CASSLDGALSYGYTF
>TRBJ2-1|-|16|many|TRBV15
TGTGCCACCAGCAGAGGTGGATTTCGAGGGATAAATGAGCAGTTCTTC
CATSRGGFRGINEQFF
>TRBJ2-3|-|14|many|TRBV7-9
TGTGCCAGCAGCTTAGTCCAGATCACAGATACGCAGTATTTT
CASSLVQITDTQYF
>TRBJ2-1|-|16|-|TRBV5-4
TGTGCCAGCAGCTTTCTTGGGGGGAGCTCCTACAATGAGCAGTTCTTC
CASSFLGGSSYNEQFF
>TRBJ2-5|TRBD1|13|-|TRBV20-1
TGCAGTGCACCGGGACAGGTACAAGAGACCCAGTACTTC
CSAPGQVQETQYF
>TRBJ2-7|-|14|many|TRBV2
TGTGCCAGCAACTTTTTAGGGGAGACCTACGAGCAGTACTTC
CASNFLGETYEQYF
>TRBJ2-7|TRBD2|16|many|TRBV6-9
TGTGCCAGCAGTTACTCACCTAGCGGGAGCCAGTACGAGCAGTACTTC
CASSYSPSGSQYEQYF
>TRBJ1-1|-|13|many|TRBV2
TGTGCCAGCAGTATTAGCAGGAACACTGAAGCTTTCTTT
CASSISRNTEAFF
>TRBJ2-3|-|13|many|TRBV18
TGTGCCAGCTCACCATCCCGGGCTGATACGCAGTATTTT
CASSPSRADTQYF
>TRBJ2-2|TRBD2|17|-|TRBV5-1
TGTGCCAGCACCCATCGACTTAGCGGGGGGGGGACCGGGGAGCTGTTTTTT
CASTHRLSGGGTGELFF
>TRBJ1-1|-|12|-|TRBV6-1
TGTGCCAGCCTCGACGGGAACACTGAAGCTTTCTTT
CASLDGNTEAFF
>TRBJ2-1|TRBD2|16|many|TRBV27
TGTGCCAGCAGTTTATCCGAGCGGGAGGGGAACAATGAGCAGTTCTTC
CASSLSEREGNNEQFF
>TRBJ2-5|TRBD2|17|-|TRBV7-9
TGTGCCAGCAGCGGTAGACTAGCAGATAAAATCAAGGAGACCCAGTACTTC
CASSGRLADKIKETQYF
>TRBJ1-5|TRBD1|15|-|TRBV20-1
TGCAGTGCTAGAGTCGGAGGACAGGGCTATCAGCCCCAGCATTTT
CSARVGGQGYQPQHF
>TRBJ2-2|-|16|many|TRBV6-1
TGTGCCAGCACAGAGGGGGTGACAGGGAGGGCCGGGGAGCTGTTTTTT
CASTEGVTGRAGELFF
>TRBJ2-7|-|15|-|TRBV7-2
TGTGCCAGCAGCTTAGAGTTAGCTTATGGCTACGAGCAGTACTTC
CASSLELAYGYEQYF